This T cell receptor (beta chain) appears in the sequencing data of a study of neurological immune-mediated disorders. This clonotype was observed a few times. The authors made cDNA by 5'RACE with 10-nucleotide random UMIs. From the 5' RACE reads, TCRdb called clonotypes with MiXCR, one entry per CDR3 protein. Seen here are tens of thousands of distinct CDR3 sequences, around 2.6% observed once, and the top ten hold about 1%. Per germline, CDR1 SQVTM and CDR2 ANQGSEA. The CDR3 is 12 amino acids. V was cut by 4 bases and J by 4 bases, with 9 bases left in between. The unsorted libraries were produced from 2 million PBMCs held at -80 C.

Sequenced input: PBMCs. The V and J genes are TRBV29-1 and TRBJ2-3; D is uncertain. This TCR derives from a woman aged 25 to 45 with multiple sclerosis. In nucleotides, the CDR3 is TGCAGCGTTGGTATCTTAGCAGATACGCAGTATTTT. Protein sequence: CSVGILADTQYF.